This TCR beta chain was documented in a study of blood T cells in healthy people across ages (dated by TCRdb to 2013 to 2016). About the full investigation: Template switching captured roughly one uniquely barcoded TCR beta cDNA molecule per two T cells in model experiments. The study measured age-related changes in TCR beta repertoire diversity using deep sequencing normalized with unique cDNA molecular identifiers. Donors of different ages were randomly distributed across sequencing lanes to avoid experimental bias. Using the same blood draw, the study looked at two additional independent replicas of 1 million unique cDNA reads for two donors, one aged 18 to 29 and the other aged 80 or older. The donors were divided into four age groups: young (average around 16 years), middle-aged (under 40), aged (under 70) and long-lived (about 79).

The donors were 40 or so Caucasian individuals from Russia, aged 6 to 90 years, who were systemically healthy. Ten milliliters of peripheral blood were drawn from each donor into EDTA-treated Vacutainer tubes. Ficoll-Paque density-gradient centrifugation was used to isolate PBMCs, with at least 6 million per sample. Trizol reagent was used to extract total RNA from PBMCs, with at least 5.5 micrograms per sample. For every donor, flow cytometry on a PBMC aliquot measured the percentage of naive CD45RAhigh/CD27high T cells. In this sample, this clonotype turned up a few times. Its specific antigen is unknown. Base qualities are missing; no much larger clone stands one base away. Library preparation used 5' RACE. TCRdb shows the sequencer as Illumina HiSeq 2500. A second PCR of about 7 to 12 cycles was run with a J-beta primer mix and a sample-barcoded 5' primer. A unique molecular identifier was introduced onto each TCR beta cDNA molecule by a template-switch 5' adaptor carrying 12 random nucleotides. At least 2.5 million CDR3-containing paired-end reads were obtained from each sample. First-strand cDNA synthesis was performed from all RNA using the Mint cDNA synthesis kit, with priming by a TRBC-specific oligonucleotide. Following uracil-DNA glycosylase treatment, all cDNA underwent a first 18-cycle PCR with the universal primers M1SS and BC2_uni_R. Regarding the original processing steps: For normalization, 1 million high-quality reads were randomly selected from each sample, with every read carrying a distinct molecular identifier. Instead of being binned into consensus sequences, reads with shared molecular identifiers were discarded. MiTCR, with a Q25 quality threshold and the strictest error-elimination algorithm, was used for CDR3 identification, clonotype clustering and error correction. A nonparametric unseen species model with Euler transformation was used to estimate lower-bound total TCR beta diversity. The public sequencing data were trimmed at Q25 with fastp and processed into clonotypes with MiXCR by TCRdb, which kept only in-frame beta chains. Here each entry gathers all rows of one CDR3 protein and keeps the most common genes and DNA. Clone size and V and J calls follow TCRdb, not the original study. The sample table contains around 690,000 distinct CDR3 sequences; only one count was recorded for about 53% of them. The ten largest account for 30% to 45% of the sample.

V loses 2 bases at its end and J loses 2 bases; junction bases beyond the gene matches: 4. Including the terminal cysteine and phenylalanine, the CDR3 comprises 15 residues. The sequence is cut down to CDR3 DNA, 45 bases in frame from base 1. In the germline V gene (reference sequence), CDR1 corresponds to LGHDT and CDR2 to YNNKEL. Paper-wide results and their limitations: Compared with the aged group, the long-lived group had more naive CD4+ T cells, fewer expanded clones and increased TCR diversity, a pattern suggesting age selection. The percentage of naive T cells measured by flow cytometry correlated strongly with observed TCR beta diversity. Since profiling was done on bulk unsorted PBMCs, naive and antigen-experienced compartments could not be conclusively compared. Estimates of total diversity from one million sequenced T cells were regarded as lower bounds and underestimates. Because the CMV infection status of the donors was unknown, age-related changes in expanded clonotypes may potentially have been confounded. Observed TCR beta diversity per million T cells fell roughly linearly with age, and a significant reduction was already apparent by age around 40.

The chain uses TRBV3-1 and TRBJ1-2, and TRBD1 aligns with 8 junction nucleotides. The clonotype was recovered from a man aged 55 to 70 in good health. Source material: blood. CDR3 sequence: CASSQPGTGNYGYTF. The nucleotides are TGTGCCAGCAGCCAACCCGGGACAGGAAACTATGGCTACACCTTC.